The source of this TCR beta chain is a study of beta chain features in type 1 diabetes. The V and J ends lost 3 bases and 1 base, in that order; junction bases with no gene match: 4. This CDR3 contains 18 residues. The germline V gene encodes CDR1 PRHDT and CDR2 FYEKMQ (reference sequence). Study findings and constraints: VDJ junctions from patients with type 1 diabetes contained fewer insertions and more deletions.

Expressed TCRB transcripts got sequenced, as all isolated RNA was reverse transcribed. Produced via immunoSEQ multiplex PCR; TCRdb's table is partial and in-frame only. The sample includes fewer than 150,000 clones, around 7% of them seen just once. About this clone: The antigen is unknown.

The V call is TRBV13, the J call TRBJ2-2; 14 nucleotides align to TRBD2. The sequenced sample was central memory CD4+ T cells from blood. The receptor comes from a woman in her twenties or thirties in good health. The CDR3 DNA reads as TGTGCCAGCAGCTTCGGGACTAGCGGGAGTCGGAACACCGGGGAGCTGTTTTTT. Amino acid sequence: CASSFGTSGSRNTGELFF.